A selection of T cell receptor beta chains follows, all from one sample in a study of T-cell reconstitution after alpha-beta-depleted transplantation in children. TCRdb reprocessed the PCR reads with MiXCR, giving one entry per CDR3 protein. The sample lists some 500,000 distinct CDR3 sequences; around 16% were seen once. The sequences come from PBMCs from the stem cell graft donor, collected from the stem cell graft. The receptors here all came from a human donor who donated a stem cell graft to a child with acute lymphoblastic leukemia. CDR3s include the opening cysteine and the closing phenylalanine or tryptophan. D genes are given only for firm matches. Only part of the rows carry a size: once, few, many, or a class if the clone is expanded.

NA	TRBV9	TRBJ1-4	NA	TGTGCCAGCAGCGTAGAGAGTAACAGGGCGGAAAAACTGTTTTTT	CASSVESNRAEKLFF
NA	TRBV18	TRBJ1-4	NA	TGTGCCAGCTCATCTGACAGGAAACTCGTTGAAAAACTGTTTTTT	CASSSDRKLVEKLFF
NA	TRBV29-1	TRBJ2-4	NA	TGCAGCGTGGAGGGGTGGCAAAAAGGAAACATTCAGTACTTC	CSVEGWQKGNIQYF
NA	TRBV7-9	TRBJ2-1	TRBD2	TGTGCCAGCAGCTTAGCCCGGACTAGGTCGGTGGAGCAGTTCTTC	CASSLARTRSVEQFF
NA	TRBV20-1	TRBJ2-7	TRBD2	TGCAGTGCTAGAGGGGCCGGGACTAGCAGGTCCTACGAGCAGTACTTC	CSARGAGTSRSYEQYF
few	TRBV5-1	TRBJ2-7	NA	TGCGCCAGCAGCTTTGACTACCCAATTTACGAGCAGTACTTC	CASSFDYPIYEQYF
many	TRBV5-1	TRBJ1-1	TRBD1	TGTGCCAGCAGCCTGGACAGGCTGAACACTGAAGCTTTCTTT	CASSLDRLNTEAFF
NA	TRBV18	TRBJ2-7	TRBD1	TGTGCCAGCTCGGCCGCTACAGGGGGCGCAGGGGAGCAGTACTTC	CASSAATGGAGEQYF
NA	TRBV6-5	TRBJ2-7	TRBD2	TGTGCCAGCAGTTACTCCTTCAGGACTAGCGGGGCAACCTACGAGCAGTACTTC	CASSYSFRTSGATYEQYF
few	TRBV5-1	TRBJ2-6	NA	TGCGCCAGCAGCACACAGGGAGTCCCTGGGGCCAACGTCCTGACTTTC	CASSTQGVPGANVLTF
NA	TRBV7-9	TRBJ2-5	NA	TGTGCCAGCAGCGGTCTTTCCTTGGGGACCCAGTACTTC	CASSGLSLGTQYF
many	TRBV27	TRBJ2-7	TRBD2	TGTGCCAGCAGTTTTGGGGGAGGGCACGAGCAGTACTTC	CASSFGGGHEQYF
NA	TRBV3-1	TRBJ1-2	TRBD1	TGTGCCAGCACCACCGGACAGGAATATGGCTACACCTTC	CASTTGQEYGYTF
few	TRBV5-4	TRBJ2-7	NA	TGTGCCAGCAGCGATGGGACAAATACCTACGAGCAGTACTTC	CASSDGTNTYEQYF
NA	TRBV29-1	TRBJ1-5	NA	TGCAGCGTTGGGGGCGGGGGGGGCGATCAGCCCCAGCATTTT	CSVGGGGGDQPQHF
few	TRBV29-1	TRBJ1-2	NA	TGCAGCGCCACGCTGGATGGCTACACCTTC	CSATLDGYTF
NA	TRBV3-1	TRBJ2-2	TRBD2	TGTGCCAGCAGCCTTGGACTAGCGGGGTTTCTGGCCGGGGAGCTGTTTTTT	CASSLGLAGFLAGELFF
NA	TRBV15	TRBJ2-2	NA	TGTGCCACCAGCAGAGATCCCAGGGCGGGCGGGGAGCTGTTTTTT	CATSRDPRAGGELFF
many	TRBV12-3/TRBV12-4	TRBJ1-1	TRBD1	TGTGCCAGCGATTACAGGGGGGGGACTGAAGCTTTCTTT	CASDYRGGTEAFF
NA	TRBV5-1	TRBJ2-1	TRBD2	TGCGCCAGCAGCTTGGACGGGGGGACCTACAATGAGCAGTTCTTC	CASSLDGGTYNEQFF
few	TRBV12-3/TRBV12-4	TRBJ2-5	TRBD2	TGTGCCAGCAGCCCCTGGACTAGCTTCAAAGAGACCCAGTACTTC	CASSPWTSFKETQYF
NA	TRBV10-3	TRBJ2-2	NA	TGTGCCATCAGGGGGGACTTTGGATCGGACACCGGGGAGCTGTTTTTT	CAIRGDFGSDTGELFF
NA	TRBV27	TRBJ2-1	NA	TGTGCCAGCAGTTTAGTGCCTTCTCCCTACAATGAGCAGTTCTTC	CASSLVPSPYNEQFF
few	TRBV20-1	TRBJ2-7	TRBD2	TGCAGTGCTAGAGGACTAGCGGGAGAAGACGAGCAGTACTTC	CSARGLAGEDEQYF
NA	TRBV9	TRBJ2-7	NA	TGTGCCAGCAGCGCGCAGGGGATTCTTGGCGAGCAGTACTTC	CASSAQGILGEQYF
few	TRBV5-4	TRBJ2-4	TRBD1	TGTGCCAGCAGCTCAGACTACGGCAGGGGGCCCAAAAACATTCAGTACTTC	CASSSDYGRGPKNIQYF
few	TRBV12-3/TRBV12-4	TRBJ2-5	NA	TGTGCCAGCAGCCCCGACAAACTCAGCCTGTTGGAGACCCAGTACTTC	CASSPDKLSLLETQYF
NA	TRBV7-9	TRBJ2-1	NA	TGTGCCAGCAGTACTCCTCTCACCTACAATGAGCAGTTCTTC	CASSTPLTYNEQFF
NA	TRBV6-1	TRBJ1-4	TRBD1	TGTGCCAGCAGGCCGGGACAGGGTAAAGAAAAACTGTTTTTT	CASRPGQGKEKLFF
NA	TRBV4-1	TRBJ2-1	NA	TGCGCCAGCAGCCCATGGGAGACGAGGGATGAGCAGTTCTTC	CASSPWETRDEQFF
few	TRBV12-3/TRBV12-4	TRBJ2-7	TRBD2	TGTGCCAGCAGTTTACAGCGGGACTCCTACGAGCAGTACTTC	CASSLQRDSYEQYF
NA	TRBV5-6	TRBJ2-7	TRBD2	TGTGCCAGCAGCTTGGCAGTGGGGCTAGCGGGAGGGTGGGACTACGAGCAGTACTTC	CASSLAVGLAGGWDYEQYF
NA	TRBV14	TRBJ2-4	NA	TGTGCCAGCAGCCAGAGGCAGGGACGGAGGACCAAAAACATTCAGTACTTC	CASSQRQGRRTKNIQYF
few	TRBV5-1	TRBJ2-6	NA	TGCGCCAGCAGCTTTTATTTGCAGTCCAACGTCCTGACTTTC	CASSFYLQSNVLTF
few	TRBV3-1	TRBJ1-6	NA	TGTGCCAGCAGCCCATTCGACGGTTCCTATTCACCCCTCCACTTT	CASSPFDGSYSPLHF
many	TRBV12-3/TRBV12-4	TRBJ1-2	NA	TGTGCCAGCAGGTTATACTATGGCTACACCTTC	CASRLYYGYTF
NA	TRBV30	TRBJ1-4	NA	TGTGCCTGGGGGGAACCTAATGAAAAACTGTTTTTT	CAWGEPNEKLFF
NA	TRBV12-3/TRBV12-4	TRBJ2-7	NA	TGTGCCAGCAGTTTTGTCAACTACGAGCAGTACTTC	CASSFVNYEQYF
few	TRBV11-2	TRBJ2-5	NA	TGTGCCAGCAGCCGCATCGGGGGAAAAGAGACCCAGTACTTC	CASSRIGGKETQYF
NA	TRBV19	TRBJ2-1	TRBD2	TGTGCCAGTAGTCCTGTGGCGGGAGGGTCCTCCTACAATGAGCAGTTCTTC	CASSPVAGGSSYNEQFF
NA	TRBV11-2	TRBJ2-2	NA	TGTGCCAGCAGCTTATGGGCAGCAAACACCGGGGAGCTGTTTTTT	CASSLWAANTGELFF